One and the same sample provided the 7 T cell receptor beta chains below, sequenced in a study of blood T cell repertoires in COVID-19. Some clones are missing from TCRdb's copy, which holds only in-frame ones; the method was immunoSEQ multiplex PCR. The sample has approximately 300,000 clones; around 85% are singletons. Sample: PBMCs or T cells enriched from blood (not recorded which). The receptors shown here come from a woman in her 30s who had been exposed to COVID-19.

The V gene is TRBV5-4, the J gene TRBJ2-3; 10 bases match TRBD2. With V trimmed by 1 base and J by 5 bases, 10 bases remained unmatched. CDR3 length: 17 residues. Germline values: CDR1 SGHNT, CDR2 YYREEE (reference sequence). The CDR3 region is CASSLPSSGRLGDTQYF. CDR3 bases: TGTGCCAGCAGCTTGCCCTCTAGCGGGAGACTCGGAGATACGCAGTATTTT.

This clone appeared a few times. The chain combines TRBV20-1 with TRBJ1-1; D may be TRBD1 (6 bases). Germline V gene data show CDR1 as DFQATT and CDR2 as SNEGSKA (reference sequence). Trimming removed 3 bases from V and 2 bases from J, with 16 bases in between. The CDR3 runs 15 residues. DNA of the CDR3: TGCAGTGCTAGTGTGCCCCAGGGGTTTAACACTGAAGCTTTCTTT. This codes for CSASVPQGFNTEAFF.

The CDR3 is CASGLESGGFSQYF. The CDR3 DNA reads TGTGCTAGTGGTTTGGAATCCGGCGGGTTTTCGCAGTATTTT. The chain has TRBV12-5 and TRBJ2-3; tentative D call: TRBD2 (5 bases). This CDR3 contains 14 residues. CDR1 and CDR2 (germline): LGHNT, FRNRAP. The ends were cut back, 1 base at V and 10 bases at J, with 15 bases in the middle.

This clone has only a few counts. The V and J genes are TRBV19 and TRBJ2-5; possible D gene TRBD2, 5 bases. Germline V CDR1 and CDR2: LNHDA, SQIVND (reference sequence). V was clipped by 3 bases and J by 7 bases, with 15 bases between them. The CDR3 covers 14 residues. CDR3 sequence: CASSMLRVGGTQYF. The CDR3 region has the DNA TGTGCCAGTAGTATGCTGAGGGTTGGAGGGACCCAGTACTTC.

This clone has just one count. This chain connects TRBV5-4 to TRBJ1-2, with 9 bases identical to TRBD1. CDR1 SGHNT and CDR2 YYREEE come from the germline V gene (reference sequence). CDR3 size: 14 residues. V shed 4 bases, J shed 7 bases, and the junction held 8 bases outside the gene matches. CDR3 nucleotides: TGTGCCAGCAGCCCCGGGACAGGGTTTGGTGGCTACACCTTC. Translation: CASSPGTGFGGYTF.

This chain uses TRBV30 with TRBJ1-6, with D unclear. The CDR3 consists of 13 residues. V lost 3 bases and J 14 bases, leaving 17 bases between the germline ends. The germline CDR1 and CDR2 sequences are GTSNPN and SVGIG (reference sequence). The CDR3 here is CAWSPFTVYTLHF. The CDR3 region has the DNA TGTGCCTGGAGCCCCTTCACCGTGTACACCCTCCACTTT. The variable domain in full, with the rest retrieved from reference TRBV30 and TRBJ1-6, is SQTIHQWPATLVQPVGSPLSLECTVEGTSNPNLYWYRQAAGRGLQLLFYSVGIGQISSEVPQNLSASRPQDRQFILSSKKLLLSDSGFYLCAWSPFTVYTLHFGNGTRLTVT.

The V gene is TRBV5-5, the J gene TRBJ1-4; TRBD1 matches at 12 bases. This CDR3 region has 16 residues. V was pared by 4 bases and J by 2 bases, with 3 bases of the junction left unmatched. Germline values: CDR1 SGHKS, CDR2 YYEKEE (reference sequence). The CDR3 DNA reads TGTGCCAGCAGCCCGGGACAGGGGGCGACTAATGAAAAACTGTTTTTT. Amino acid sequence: CASSPGQGATNEKLFF. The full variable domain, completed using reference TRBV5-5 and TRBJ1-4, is DAGVTQSPTHLIKTRGQQVTLRCSPISGHKSVSWYQQVLGQGPQFIFQYYEKEERGRGNFPDRFSARQFPNYSSELNVNALLLGDSALYLCASSPGQGATNEKLFFGSGTQLSVL.